This T cell receptor beta chain came from a study of T-cell reconstitution after alpha-beta-depleted transplantation in children. This clonotype has only a few counts. TCRbeta library construction was performed incorporating unique molecular identifiers. TCRdb redid the calling of the PCR reads with MiXCR, one entry per CDR3 protein. Seen here are some 500,000 distinct CDR3 sequences, about 17% observed once, and the top ten hold 3% to 4%. Germline CDR1 SGHDT, CDR2 YYEEEE. Trimming stripped 4 bases from V and 5 bases from J, with 10 bases between. The CDR3 covers 13 residues. The chain employs TRBV5-6 and TRBJ2-1; D ambiguous. The receptor was derived from a human donor who donated a stem cell graft to a child with acute lymphoblastic leukemia. The starting material was PBMCs from the stem cell graft donor, obtained from the stem cell graft. The CDR3 spells CASSPGAHNEQFF. The CDR3 coding sequence is TGTGCCAGCAGCCCGGGCGCCCACAATGAGCAGTTCTTC.